This T cell receptor beta chain derives from a study of blood T cell repertoires in COVID-19. Study background: Sites in the United States, Italy and Spain provided acute and convalescent COVID-19 samples. T cells, B-cell-depleted T cells, or PBMCs provided the cDNA or gDNA that served as material.

The V end lost 4 bases, the J end lost 0 bases, and 12 bases lay between the germline ends. From germline, CDR1 is MNHEY and CDR2 SVGAGI. The CDR3 runs 15 residues. Assay used: immunoSEQ multiplex PCR; TCRdb lists only in-frame clones, some missing. Found here are roughly 120,000 clones, more than 70% of them singletons; the top ten hold 3.2%. The sample taken for sequencing was peripheral blood. The chain couples TRBV6-5 to TRBJ1-1; a weak D match, TRBD1 (6 bases). This sequence was found in a woman aged 80 or over with COVID-19, enrolled during active disease. The CDR3 is CASSWSDRMNTEAFF. The CDR3 DNA is TGTGCCAGCAGTTGGAGCGACAGGATGAACACTGAAGCTTTCTTT.